This TCR beta chain was obtained from a study of blood T cell repertoires in COVID-19. Looking at the study overall: COVID-19 samples collected from the United States, Italy and Spain covered acute and convalescent phases.

Authors' data handling: Amplifying reference gene primers gave estimates of nucleated cell counts. Profiled with immunoSEQ multiplex PCR; TCRdb holds only in-frame clones, not every one. D and trimming were read from the DNA, whereas the V and J calls and clone size are those reported in that table. Of approximately 300,000 clones detected, nearly 90% appear once; the ten largest clones hold around 4.3%. Recruitment covered about two dozen US areas and drew participants whose ages spanned roughly 18 to 90 years. Participant reports of clinical history set cohort assignment. V was pared by 4 bases and J by 4 bases, with 6 bases of the junction left unmatched. CDR1 and CDR2 from the germline V gene are SGHAT and FQNNGV. The CDR3 has 15 amino acids.

This sequence was found in a woman aged 18-35 years with acute COVID-19. Sequencing was performed on PBMCs or T cells enriched from blood (not recorded which). The chain combines TRBV11-2 with TRBJ2-3; 9 positions agree with TRBD2. The CDR3 protein is CASSSGLASADTQYF. CDR3 in DNA: TGTGCCAGCAGCTCAGGACTAGCGTCCGCAGATACGCAGTATTTT.